This T cell receptor beta chain originates from a study of blood T cell repertoires in COVID-19. Across the whole study: Sample material is recorded as cDNA or gDNA derived from T cells, B-cell-depleted T cells, or PBMCs.

V dropped 0 bases and J dropped 5 bases, with 8 bases sitting between them. The CDR3 consists of 13 residues. The germline gives CDR1 SGHDT, CDR2 YYEEEE. By share of the sample, this clone is medium-sized. Profiled with immunoSEQ multiplex PCR; TCRdb holds only in-frame clones, not every one. The table shows 56,000 or so clones, with approximately 87% occurring only once. Sample: peripheral blood. This sequence joins TRBV5-6 and TRBJ2-5; the D is unclear. This receptor was identified in a man aged 50-59 years with acute or convalescent COVID-19. The CDR3 sequence is CASSLVGFETQYF. CDR3 DNA sequence: TGTGCCAGCAGCTTGGTTGGCTTTGAGACCCAGTACTTC.